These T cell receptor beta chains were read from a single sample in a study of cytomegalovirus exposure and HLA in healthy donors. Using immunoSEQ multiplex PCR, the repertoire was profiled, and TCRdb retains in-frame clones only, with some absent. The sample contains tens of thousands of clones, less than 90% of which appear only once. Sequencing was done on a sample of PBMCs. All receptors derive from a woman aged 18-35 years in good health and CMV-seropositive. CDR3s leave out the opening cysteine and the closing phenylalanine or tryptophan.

ASSLPSGARDEQY,TRBV5-1
ASSDRRTGGAPLH,TRBV6-1
ASQKGTYLNTEAF,TRBV4-1
ASTEQGATGELF,TRBV11-2
ATSPRHITLDTQY,TRBV15
ASRTGLEGEKLF,TRBV4-3
ASSLEWRTDTQY,TRBV5-4
ASSAQTRTDTYEQY,TRBV9
ASSELGQLNNSPLH,TRBV2
ASSFSGQGADIQY,TRBV28
ASSFRGSYGYT,TRBV6-5
ASSSPDWAYEQY,TRBV11-2
ASSLQGGSGYT,TRBV28
ATSRDRPGNQPQH,TRBV15
ASSDSTSGGPSSYEQY,TRBV6-4
ASSSTGETGELF,TRBV7-9
ASSQQQWWDNSPLH,TRBV5-6
ASSLVPGGSTEAF,TRBV5-1
ASRRQGGYGYT,TRBV28
ASSGLWAGSSGANVLT,TRBV6-1
ASSSGSYEQY,TRBV28
ASSSSGTSETGELF,TRBV5-1
ASSPGTRGGNGYT,TRBV27
ASSSGTGGYEQY,TRBV19
ASSLGGQAQY,TRBV5-6
ASTTGTTDTQY,TRBV6-5
ASSVGTGATDTQY,TRBV6-1
ASSSTVSYEQY,TRBV19
AWSAPETGLNTEAF,TRBV30
ASGSRAGASTDTQY,TRBV25-1
ASSFMPVSYEQY,TRBV5-5
ASSLGGTSTYEQY,TRBV5-4
ASYGPSGKGSNQPQH,TRBV19
ASSIRTGDMFNQPQH,TRBV19
ASSFPIGGREDTQY,TRBV5-1
ASSAGQYKTYGSGNTIY,TRBV19
ASSQGWEVKTQY,TRBV4-3